What follows are 20 T cell receptor beta chains derived from one specimen sequenced in a study of blood T cell repertoires in COVID-19. The protocol was immunoSEQ multiplex PCR, while the TCRdb copy is restricted to in-frame clones and leaves out a portion. The repertoire holds roughly 80,000 clones, roughly 86% seen once, with roughly 1.9% in the top ten. The sample was peripheral blood. These receptor sequences come from a woman aged 55 to 70 with acute or convalescent COVID-19.

CDR3 region: CASSYSLQVQPQHF. The DNA for the CDR3 is TGTGCCAGCAGTTACTCGTTGCAGGTACAGCCCCAGCATTTT. The chain links TRBV6-5 to TRBJ1-5; D unclear. CDR1 and CDR2 (germline): MNHEY, SVGAGI. V was clipped by 0 bases and J by 7 bases, with 10 bases between them. The CDR3 is 14 amino acids.

This chain joins TRBV24-1 and TRBJ2-7; 7 positions agree with TRBD2. Germline CDR1 and CDR2: KGHDR and SFDVKD. V gave up 3 bases and J gave up 2 bases; unmatched junction bases: 9. The CDR3 consists of 16 residues. DNA of the CDR3: TGTGCCACCAGTGATCAGGGACTAAACCTCCCCTACGAGCAGTACTTC. It is translated as CATSDQGLNLPYEQYF.

The chain uses TRBV5-1 and TRBJ1-1; 9 bases agree with TRBD1. Trimming took 3 bases from V and 7 from J; bases not matched to a gene: 7. This CDR3 region has 14 residues. Germline V gene lookup returns CDR1 SGHRS and CDR2 YFSETQ. CDR3 amino acids: CASSSGTGTVEAFF. The CDR3 DNA sequence: TGCGCCAGCAGCTCTGGGACAGGGACTGTTGAAGCTTTCTTT. The full variable domain, rest sourced from reference TRBV5-1 and TRBJ1-1, is KAGVTQTPRYLIKTRGQQVTLSCSPISGHRSVSWYQQTPGQGLQFLFEYFSETQRNKGNFPGRFSGRQFSNSRSEMNVSTLELGDSALYLCASSSGTGTVEAFFGQGTRLTVV.

V usage is TRBV19 and J usage is TRBJ2-3, with D tentatively TRBD2 (5 bases). Germline CDR1 reads LNHDA; CDR2 reads SQIVND (reference sequence). The V end was cut by 3 bases, the J end by 2 bases, with 24 bases between. The CDR3 extends over 19 amino acids. CDR3 nucleotides: TGTGCCAGTAGTATGGAAAGACCCGTTTTCGCGGAGGACACAGATACGCAGTATTTT. Its protein product is CASSMERPVFAEDTDTQYF.

This clone appeared a few times. The rearrangement links TRBV5-1 to TRBJ2-3; perhaps TRBD2 as D (5 bases). Trimming stripped 7 bases from V and 5 bases from J, with 23 bases between. There are 16 residues in the CDR3. Germline CDR1 reads SGHRS; CDR2 reads YFSETQ. As DNA, the CDR3 is TGCGCCAGCCAACTTCCCTTAAGCGGAGCGGAAGATACGCAGTATTTT. Encoded protein: CASQLPLSGAEDTQYF.

The V call is TRBV7-9, the J call TRBJ2-1, with 10 bases lining up with TRBD1. The CDR3 has 18 amino acids. V lost 6 bases and J lost 6; bases outside the gene matches: 17. Germline V gene sequence: CDR1 SEHNR, CDR2 FQNEAQ (reference sequence). CDR3 residues: CASRSLRQGADYGNEQFF. CDR3 coding DNA: TGTGCCAGCAGGTCCTTAAGACAGGGGGCGGACTACGGCAATGAGCAGTTCTTC.

This chain uses TRBV18 with TRBJ2-2; possible D gene TRBD1, 6 bases. The CDR3 sequence is 16 residues long. V was shortened by 0 bases and J by 1 base, with 9 bases between the two germline ends. Germline-derived CDR1 and CDR2 are KGHSH and LQKENI. As DNA, the CDR3 is TGTGCCAGCTCACCACCGACAGGAGGGAACACCGGGGAGCTGTTTTTT. It yields the protein CASSPPTGGNTGELFF.

The chain couples TRBV15 to TRBJ2-6, with D possibly TRBD2 on 5 matching bases. The V end lost 0 bases, the J end lost 0 bases, and 6 bases lay between the germline ends. Germline CDR1 LNHNV, CDR2 YYDKDF (reference sequence). This CDR3 has 16 residues. CDR3 DNA sequence: TGTGCCACCAGCAGAGATGGGAGCTCTGGGGCCAACGTCCTGACTTTC. It translates to CATSRDGSSGANVLTF.

The chain links TRBV11-2 to TRBJ2-1, with 9 bases identical to TRBD1. The CDR3 covers 15 residues. Germline-derived CDR1 and CDR2 are SGHAT and FQNNGV. After removal of 5 bases from V and 6 bases from J, the junction contained 8 bases not matched to a gene. The CDR3 protein is CASSNRDRVANEQFF. The CDR3 DNA reads TGTGCCAGCAGCAACCGGGACAGGGTGGCCAATGAGCAGTTCTTC.

The V call is TRBV5-1, the J call TRBJ2-7; TRBD2 is a possible D gene (5 bases). Trimming cost V 0 bases and J 0 bases, with 13 bases left between them. The CDR3 contains 16 residues. Germline-derived CDR1 and CDR2 are SGHRS and YFSETQ. CDR3 loop: CASSLGWSGISYEQYF. CDR3 sequence (DNA): TGCGCCAGCAGCTTGGGATGGTCGGGGATCTCCTACGAGCAGTACTTC. Full variable domain (remainder filled in from reference TRBV5-1 and TRBJ2-7): KAGVTQTPRYLIKTRGQQVTLSCSPISGHRSVSWYQQTPGQGLQFLFEYFSETQRNKGNFPGRFSGRQFSNSRSEMNVSTLELGDSALYLCASSLGWSGISYEQYFGPGTRLTVT.

The chain links TRBV19 to TRBJ2-5; unclear D gene. From germline, CDR1 is LNHDA and CDR2 SQIVND (reference sequence). The CDR3 is 14 residues long. Deletions cut 5 bases from V and 5 bases from J, with 15 bases between. CDR3 in amino acids: CASSPDSEWETQYF. DNA of the CDR3: TGTGCCAGTAGTCCCGACTCCGAGTGGGAGACCCAGTACTTC.

The rearrangement links TRBV30 to TRBJ1-2; no definite D call. The CDR3 runs to 11 residues. CDR1 is GTSNPN, CDR2 SVGIG, per germline (reference sequence). V lost 2 bases, J lost 2 bases, and 3 bases lay in between. This CDR3 is CAWSQNYGYTF. As DNA, the CDR3 is TGTGCCTGGAGTCAAAACTATGGCTACACCTTC.

This clone was seen a handful of times. V and J are TRBV7-9 and TRBJ1-1, with D perhaps matching TRBD1 (6 bases). Trimming stripped 1 base from V and 6 bases from J, with 12 bases between. Per germline, CDR1 SEHNR and CDR2 FQNEAQ (reference sequence). This CDR3 is 14 amino acids long. This chain's CDR3 is CASSLGNRVSEAFF. In DNA, the CDR3 is TGTGCCAGCAGCTTAGGCAACAGGGTTTCTGAAGCTTTCTTT.

The chain combines TRBV5-1 with TRBJ2-5, with a weak D call TRBD1 (5 bases). Between the trimmed V and J ends, which lost 7 bases and 2 bases, there was a span of 12 bases. In germline, CDR1 is SGHRS, CDR2 YFSETQ. CDR3 length: 13 residues. CDR3 in amino acids: CASGGAAQETQYF. Here the CDR3 DNA reads TGCGCCAGCGGTGGGGCAGCGCAAGAGACCCAGTACTTC.

This clone has a single count. The V and J genes are TRBV6-6 and TRBJ2-2, with a tentative D call TRBD2 (5 bases). The CDR3 is 14 residues long. The germline V gene has CDR1 MNHNY and CDR2 SVGAGI (reference sequence). V gave up 0 bases and J gave up 6 bases, with 8 bases separating them. DNA for the CDR3: TGTGCCAGCAGTTACTCCGGGATCGCCGGGGAGCTGTTTTTT. Translation: CASSYSGIAGELFF.

The chain links TRBV19 to TRBJ1-5; TRBD1 matches at 7 bases. The CDR3 runs 15 residues. The J segment lost 6 bases and the V segment lost 0 bases, leaving 5 bases of the junction unmatched. CDR1 and CDR2 from the germline V gene are LNHDA and SQIVND (reference sequence). The DNA for the CDR3 is TGTGCCAGTAGTATAGAGACAGGGTACTCTCAGCCCCAGCATTTT. Translation gives CASSIETGYSQPQHF.

The chain links TRBV2 to TRBJ1-5; 9 bases are a match to TRBD1. The V and J ends lost 5 bases and 7 bases, in that order; junction bases with no gene match: 6. Germline CDR1 and CDR2: SNHLY and FYNNEI. The CDR3 runs to 14 residues. The CDR3 DNA follows: TGTGCCAGCAGTTTACAGGGGGCAGGCCAGCCCCAGCATTTT. It translates to CASSLQGAGQPQHF.

This chain links TRBV29-1 with TRBJ1-1; D gene uncertain. Germline V gene sequence: CDR1 SQVTM, CDR2 ANQGSEA. CDR3 length: 13 residues. With 4 bases removed from V and 8 bases from J, the gap between germline ends came to 17 bases. The CDR3 DNA reads TGCAGCGTTGCCTGGGTGCCGGGAGCCGAAGCTTTCTTT. This codes for CSVAWVPGAEAFF.

This chain uses TRBV19 with TRBJ1-2, with TRBD1 matching over 7 bases. Trimming removed 6 bases from V and 8 bases from J; junction bases left unmatched: 12. Per germline, CDR1 LNHDA and CDR2 SQIVND (reference sequence). The CDR3 extends over 14 amino acids. CDR3: CASSPRGTAGGYTF. The CDR3, as DNA: TGTGCCAGTAGCCCCAGGGGGACGGCGGGCGGCTACACCTTC.

This clone was picked up one time. CDR3 sequence: CASSQGLAGPYEQYF. Here the CDR3 DNA reads TGCGCCAGCAGCCAGGGGCTAGCGGGTCCCTACGAGCAGTACTTC. V gene TRBV4-1 combines with J gene TRBJ2-7; 8 bases map to TRBD2. Germline V gives CDR1 MGHRA, CDR2 YSYEKL. The CDR3 has 15 residues. V dropped 3 bases and J dropped 2; count of bases not matched to a gene: 6.